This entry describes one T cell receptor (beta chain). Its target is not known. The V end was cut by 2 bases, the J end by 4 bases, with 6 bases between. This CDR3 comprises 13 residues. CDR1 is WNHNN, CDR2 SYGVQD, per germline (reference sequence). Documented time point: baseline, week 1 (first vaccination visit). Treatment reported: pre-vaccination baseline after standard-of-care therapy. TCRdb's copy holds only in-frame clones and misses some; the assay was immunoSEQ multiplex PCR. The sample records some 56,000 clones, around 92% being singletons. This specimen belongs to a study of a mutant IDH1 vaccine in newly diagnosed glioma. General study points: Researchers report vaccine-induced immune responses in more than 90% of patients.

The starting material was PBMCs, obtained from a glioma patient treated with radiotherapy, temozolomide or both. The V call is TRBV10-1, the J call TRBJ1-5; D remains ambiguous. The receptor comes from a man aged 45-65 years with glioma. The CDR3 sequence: CASSEGDNQPQHF. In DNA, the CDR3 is TGCGCCAGCAGTGAGGGTGATAATCAGCCCCAGCATTTT.